This paragraph covers one T cell receptor beta chain sequence. This sample is part of a study of control samples from healthy donors and cancer patients. The CDR3 is made up of 14 amino acids. Trimming pared 0 bases from V and 2 bases from J, leaving 7 bases between. The germline gives CDR1 MNHEY, CDR2 SMNVEV (reference sequence). TCRdb keeps only in-frame clones here, not all; method: immunoSEQ multiplex PCR. The sample records 100,000 to 150,000 clones, more than 75% being singletons. The sequenced sample was blood. The origin of this receptor is a man aged 55 to 70 in good health. The chain joins TRBV27 to TRBJ1-1; possibly TRBD1 for D (5 bases). CDR3 nucleotide sequence: TGTGCCAGCAGTTTATCCGGGGGTAACACTGAAGCTTTCTTT. Translation: CASSLSGGNTEAFF.